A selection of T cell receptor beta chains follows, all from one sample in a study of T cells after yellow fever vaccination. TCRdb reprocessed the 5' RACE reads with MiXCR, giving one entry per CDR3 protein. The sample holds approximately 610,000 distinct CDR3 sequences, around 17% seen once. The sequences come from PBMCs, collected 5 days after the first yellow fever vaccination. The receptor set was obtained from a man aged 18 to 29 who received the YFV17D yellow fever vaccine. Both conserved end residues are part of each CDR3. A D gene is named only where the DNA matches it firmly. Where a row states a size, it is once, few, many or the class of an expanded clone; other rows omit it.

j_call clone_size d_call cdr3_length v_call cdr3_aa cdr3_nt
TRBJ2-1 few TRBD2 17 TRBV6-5 CASSSWTSGGARDEQFF TGTGCCAGCAGTTCCTGGACTAGCGGGGGGGCCCGGGATGAGCAGTTCTTC
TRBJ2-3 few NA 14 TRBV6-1 CASSPITLTDTQYF TGTGCCAGCAGTCCGATTACCCTCACAGATACGCAGTATTTT
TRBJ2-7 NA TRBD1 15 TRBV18 CASSPPGTGKGEQYF TGTGCCAGCTCACCCCCCGGGACAGGGAAAGGCGAGCAGTACTTC
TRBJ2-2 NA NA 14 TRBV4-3 CASSQGLGPGELFF TGCGCCAGCAGCCAAGGGTTGGGGCCCGGGGAGCTGTTTTTT
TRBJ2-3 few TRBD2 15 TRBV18 CASSPGGGLTDTQYF TGTGCCAGCTCACCCGGCGGGGGGTTGACAGATACGCAGTATTTT
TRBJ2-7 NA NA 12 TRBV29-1 CSAVGTPHEQYF TGCAGCGCCGTGGGGACACCCCACGAGCAGTACTTC
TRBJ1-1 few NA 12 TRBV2 CASSQDTGKAFF TGTGCCAGCAGCCAAGATACGGGAAAAGCTTTCTTT
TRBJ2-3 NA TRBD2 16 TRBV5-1 CASSPGTSWGTDTQYF TGCGCCAGCAGCCCGGGGACTAGTTGGGGCACAGATACGCAGTATTTT
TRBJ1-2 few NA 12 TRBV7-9 CASSLGGNGYTF TGTGCCAGCAGCTTAGGAGGGAATGGCTACACCTTC
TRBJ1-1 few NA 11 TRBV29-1 CSGRQNTEAFF TGCAGCGGACGACAGAACACTGAAGCTTTCTTT
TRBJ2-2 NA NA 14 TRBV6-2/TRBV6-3 CASSVGVKTGELFF TGTGCCAGCAGTGTAGGGGTGAAGACCGGGGAGCTGTTTTTT
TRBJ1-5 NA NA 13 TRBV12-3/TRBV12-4 CASSPRKHQPQHF TGTGCCAGCAGTCCACGGAAACATCAGCCCCAGCATTTT
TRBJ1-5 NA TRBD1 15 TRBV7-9 CASSKGQSSNQPQHF TGTGCCAGCAGCAAGGGACAGAGTAGCAATCAGCCCCAGCATTTT
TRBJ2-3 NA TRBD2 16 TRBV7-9 CASSPELAGWEDTQYF TGTGCCAGCAGCCCGGAACTAGCGGGCTGGGAAGATACGCAGTATTTT
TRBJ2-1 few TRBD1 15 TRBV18 CASSPTTGGYNEQFF TGTGCCAGCTCACCTACGACAGGGGGCTACAATGAGCAGTTCTTC
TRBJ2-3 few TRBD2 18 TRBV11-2 CASSPPARAGVITDTQYF TGTGCCAGCAGCCCGCCCGCTAGAGCGGGGGTAATCACAGATACGCAGTATTTT
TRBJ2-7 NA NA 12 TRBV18 CASSSQRDEQYF TGTGCCAGCTCGTCACAGAGGGACGAGCAGTACTTC
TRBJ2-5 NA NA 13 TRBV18 CASSRDEQETQYF TGTGCCAGCTCACGAGACGAGCAAGAGACCCAGTACTTC
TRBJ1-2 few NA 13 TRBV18 CASSLDRHEGYTF TGTGCCAGCTCCCTTGATCGGCATGAAGGCTACACCTTC
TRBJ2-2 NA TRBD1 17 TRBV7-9 CASSPSAGTGLTGELFF TGTGCCAGCAGCCCGTCCGCGGGGACAGGGCTCACCGGGGAGCTGTTTTTT